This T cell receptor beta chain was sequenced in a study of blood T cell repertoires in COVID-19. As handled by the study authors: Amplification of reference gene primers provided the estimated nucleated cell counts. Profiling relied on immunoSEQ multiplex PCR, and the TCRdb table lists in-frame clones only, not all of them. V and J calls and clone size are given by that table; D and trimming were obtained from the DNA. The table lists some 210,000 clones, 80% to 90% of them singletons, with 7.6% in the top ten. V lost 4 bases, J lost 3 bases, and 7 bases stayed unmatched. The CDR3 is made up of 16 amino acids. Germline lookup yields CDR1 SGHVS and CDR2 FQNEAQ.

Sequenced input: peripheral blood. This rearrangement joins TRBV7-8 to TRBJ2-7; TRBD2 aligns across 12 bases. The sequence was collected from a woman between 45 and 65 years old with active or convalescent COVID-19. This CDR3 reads CASSSGGLAGNYEQYV. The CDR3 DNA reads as TGTGCCAGCAGCTCGGGCGGACTAGCGGGGAACTACGAGCAGTACGTC.